This T cell receptor beta chain is from a study of blood T cell repertoires in COVID-19. Study-level background: The samples span acute and convalescent COVID-19 from the United States, Italy and Spain. PBMCs, B-cell-depleted T cells, or T cells were the source of the cDNA or gDNA that made up the material.

As originally analysed: Reference gene primers were amplified, and this amplification served to estimate nucleated cell counts. The table came from immunoSEQ multiplex PCR; TCRdb's copy has only in-frame clones and leaves some out. The DNA was the basis for D and trimming; V, J and clone size are from that table. The table lists 150,000 to 250,000 clones, about 80% of them singletons, with around 6.9% in the top ten. There are 15 residues in the CDR3. Trimming stripped 5 bases from V and 8 bases from J, with 21 bases between. From germline, CDR1 is SGHTA and CDR2 FQGNSA. This TCR derives from a human donor with acute or convalescent COVID-19. The donor label of this sample is uncertain. The chain links TRBV7-2 to TRBJ2-5, with a possible D match to TRBD1 (6 bases). The specimen was peripheral blood. The CDR3 is CASSLSPDSPRTQYF. CDR3 sequence (DNA): TGTGCCAGCAGCCTGTCTCCGGACAGTCCGCGAACCCAGTACTTC.